A selection of T cell receptor beta chains follows, all from one sample in a study of cytomegalovirus exposure and HLA in healthy donors. The table came from immunoSEQ multiplex PCR; TCRdb's copy has only in-frame clones and leaves some out. This sample carries around 160,000 clones, less than 90% of them seen once, and the ten largest clones take about 10%. Material: PBMCs. The receptors originated from a man aged 25-45 years in good health and CMV-seropositive. Both conserved end residues are part of each CDR3. The D gene is left open where the match is weak. Rows may omit the clone size; those that give it use once, few, many or a size class.

d_call | j_call | clone_size | v_call | cdr3_aa | cdr3_nt
. | TRBJ2-3 | . | TRBV4-3 | CASSQDARGWQYF | TGCGCCAGCAGCCAAGACGCCAGGGGTTGGCAGTATTTT
TRBD2 | TRBJ2-1 | . | TRBV4-2 | CASLSLSGSGNEQFF | TGTGCCAGTCTAAGCCTTAGCGGGAGCGGCAATGAGCAGTTCTTC
. | TRBJ1-1 | . | TRBV7-9 | CASSLAGADDTEAFF | TGTGCCAGCAGCTTAGCAGGGGCCGATGACACTGAAGCTTTCTTT
. | TRBJ1-4 | . | TRBV2 | CASGAGRPTNEKLFF | TGTGCCAGCGGGGCAGGGAGGCCGACTAATGAAAAACTGTTTTTT
TRBD2 | TRBJ2-3 | . | TRBV5-4 | CASSLWGGKADTQYF | TGTGCCAGCAGCTTGTGGGGGGGAAAGGCAGATACGCAGTATTTT
TRBD1 | TRBJ1-5 | . | TRBV2 | CASCRGPYSNQPQHF | TGTGCCAGCTGCAGGGGGCCGTATAGCAATCAGCCCCAGCATTTT
. | TRBJ1-1 | . | TRBV15 | CATSRADIRRRTEAFF | TGTGCCACCAGCAGAGCTGACATCAGACGAAGGACTGAAGCTTTCTTT
. | TRBJ2-2 | . | TRBV25-1 | CASSESGGFTGELFF | TGTGCCAGCAGTGAATCAGGTGGATTCACCGGGGAGCTGTTTTTT
. | TRBJ1-1 | once | TRBV4-2 | CASSRGVTGDSEAFF | TGTGCCAGCAGCCGGGGAGTCACCGGGGACTCTGAAGCTTTCTTT
TRBD1 | TRBJ1-2 | . | TRBV2 | CASTLGGTDVYGYTF | TGTGCCAGCACTTTAGGGGGGACAGACGTCTATGGCTACACCTTC
TRBD1 | TRBJ2-3 | once | TRBV7-3 | CASSRTGGFTDTQYF | TGTGCCAGCAGCCGGACAGGGGGCTTCACAGATACGCAGTATTTT
. | TRBJ1-3 | . | TRBV5-1 | CASSLGDSSGNTIYF | TGCGCCAGCAGCTTGGGAGACAGCTCTGGAAACACCATATATTTT
. | TRBJ1-1 | . | TRBV5-4 | CASSDAGNTEAFF | TGTGCCAGCAGCGACGCGGGAAACACTGAAGCTTTCTTT
. | TRBJ2-3 | . | TRBV12-1 | CASSFREGGTDTQYF | TGTGCCAGCAGCTTCAGGGAAGGAGGCACAGATACGCAGTATTTT
. | TRBJ1-3 | . | TRBV18 | CASSAGSGNTIYF | TGTGCCAGCTCCGCAGGGTCTGGAAACACCATATATTTT
. | TRBJ2-3 | . | TRBV2 | CAIATRDFVTDTQYF | TGTGCCATCGCCACGAGGGACTTTGTCACAGATACGCAGTATTTT
. | TRBJ2-7 | once | TRBV5-4 | CASSYDRSSYEQYF | TGTGCCAGCAGCTACGACAGAAGCTCCTACGAGCAGTACTTC
TRBD1 | TRBJ2-5 | once | TRBV5-1 | CASSLHRGETQYF | TGCGCCAGCAGCTTACACAGGGGGGAGACCCAGTACTTC
. | TRBJ2-5 | . | TRBV28 | CASSSSLGLAGQETQYF | TGTGCCAGCAGTTCGTCGCTAGGGTTGGCGGGACAAGAGACCCAGTACTTC